Listed below are T cell receptor beta chains from one sample, sequenced in a study of breast tumors, draining lymph nodes, adjacent tissues. TCRdb re-called the multiplex PCR reads through MiXCR, storing one row per CDR3 protein. Counted here are some 200,000 distinct CDR3 sequences, approximately 30% occurring once; the ten biggest clones make up 4% to 5.5%. Sequencing was performed on axillary lymph node tissue. The receptors here all came from a female donor with breast cancer. Some clones in this sample may be carry-over from other donors' samples. CDR3s include the opening cysteine and the closing phenylalanine or tryptophan. The D gene is left open where the match is weak. Only some rows state a clone size, as once, few, many or a class for expanded clones.

d_call,clone_size,v_call,j_call,cdr3_aa,cdr3_nt
-,many,TRBV28,TRBJ1-6,CASGDTNSPLHF,TGTGCCTCCGGGGACACTAATTCACCCCTCCACTTT
TRBD1,many,TRBV10-3,TRBJ2-5,CAIQGAGETQYF,TGTGCCATACAGGGGGCGGGAGAGACCCAGTACTTC
-,many,TRBV5-5,TRBJ2-1,CASRDTRRDNEQFF,TGTGCCAGCAGAGACACCCGGCGGGACAATGAGCAGTTCTTC
-,many,TRBV20-1,TRBJ2-7,CSARDTGRIPGSYEQYF,TGCAGTGCTAGAGATACGGGACGTATCCCAGGCTCCTACGAGCAGTACTTC
TRBD2,-,TRBV6-2/TRBV6-3,TRBJ2-1,CASSHSSGTSSYNEQFF,TGTGCCAGCAGTCACTCGAGCGGGACGAGCTCCTACAATGAGCAGTTCTTC
-,-,TRBV6-1,TRBJ2-7,CASSQSFSHKQYF,TGTGCCAGCAGTCAGAGCTTTTCCCACAAGCAGTACTTC
-,many,TRBV20-1,TRBJ2-1,CSAMLVSYNEQFF,TGCAGTGCTATGCTGGTCTCCTACAATGAGCAGTTCTTC
TRBD1,many,TRBV14,TRBJ1-2,CASSQDPGQTNYGYTF,TGTGCCAGCAGCCAAGATCCGGGACAGACTAACTATGGCTACACCTTC
-,few,TRBV6-2/TRBV6-3,TRBJ1-5,CASSPPSFWVSNQPQHF,TGTGCCAGCAGTCCCCCCTCCTTCTGGGTAAGCAATCAGCCCCAGCATTTT
-,-,TRBV10-3,TRBJ1-6,CASSPRTANSPLHF,TGTGCCAGCAGCCCGAGGACAGCCAATTCACCCCTCCACTTT
-,many,TRBV7-3,TRBJ2-3,CASSLSAHTDTQYF,TGTGCCAGCAGCTTAAGCGCCCACACAGATACGCAGTATTTT
-,many,TRBV7-9,TRBJ2-1,CASRDVDEQFF,TGTGCCAGCAGGGATGTCGATGAGCAGTTCTTC
TRBD2,few,TRBV5-1,TRBJ2-3,CASSWELAGGPSDTQYF,TGCGCCAGCAGCTGGGAGCTAGCGGGAGGGCCTTCGGATACGCAGTATTTT
TRBD1,many,TRBV7-8,TRBJ2-3,CASSFRKGAYTDTQYF,TGTGCCAGCAGCTTTCGAAAGGGGGCCTACACAGATACGCAGTATTTT
-,many,TRBV2,TRBJ1-2,CASSDSPTYGYTF,TGTGCCAGCAGTGACAGCCCCACATATGGCTACACCTTC
-,-,TRBV12-3/TRBV12-4,TRBJ1-1,CASSRRQGNTEAFF,TGTGCCAGCAGCCGCAGGCAGGGGAACACTGAAGCTTTCTTT
-,-,TRBV6-2/TRBV6-3,TRBJ2-3,CASSYSAHTDTQYF,TGTGCCAGCAGTTACTCGGCTCACACAGATACGCAGTATTTT
TRBD1,few,TRBV5-1,TRBJ2-1,CASSLGQGMDKQFF,TGCGCCAGCAGCTTGGGACAGGGTATGGATAAGCAATTCTTC
-,many,TRBV25-1,TRBJ2-7,CASSEYPTRAPYYEQYF,TGTGCCAGCAGTGAATACCCCACCCGGGCGCCCTACTACGAGCAGTACTTC
TRBD2,many,TRBV11-2,TRBJ2-5,CASSLDPSGETQYF,TGTGCCAGCAGCTTAGACCCTAGCGGAGAGACCCAGTACTTC